This T cell receptor (beta chain) was recorded in a study of OX40 agonist ivuxolimab in advanced cancers. The CDR3 extends over 16 amino acids. The germline V and J ends were trimmed by 6 bases and 4 bases, with 20 bases remaining between them. Germline V gene data show CDR1 as LGHNT and CDR2 as FRNRAP. Study outcomes and limitations: Some nonresponders likewise displayed low normalized T-cell clonal expansion. CD4+ T cells averaged fewer expanded clones than CD8+ T cells. Near-lowest levels of clonal expansion characterized partial responders at 0.1-3.0 mg/kg.

Prior autoimmune disease or systemic immunosuppression barred patients. This clone was observed a single time. Its cognate antigen is unknown. TCRdb's copy holds only in-frame clones and misses some; the assay was immunoSEQ multiplex PCR. This sample yields approximately 82,000 clones, of which around 78% are seen a single time; more than 0.75% belongs to the top ten. This sample comprised CD4+ or CD8+ T cells sorted from blood, obtained in a trial of the OX40 agonist ivuxolimab. V usage is TRBV12-5 and J usage is TRBJ2-3, with D possibly matching TRBD2 (6 bases). This sequence was found in an adult with an advanced solid tumor such as melanoma, head and neck, liver or kidney cancer. The CDR3: CASGLPGRAGPDTQYF. The CDR3 DNA reads as TGTGCTAGTGGATTACCGGGACGAGCGGGCCCAGATACGCAGTATTTT. Full variable domain (outside the CDR3, taken from reference TRBV12-5 and TRBJ2-3): DARVTQTPRHKVTEMGQEVTMRCQPILGHNTVFWYRQTMMQGLELLAYFRNRAPLDDSGMPKDRFSAEMPDATLATLKIQPSEPRDSAVYFCASGLPGRAGPDTQYFGPGTRLTVL.